These 25 T cell receptor beta chains originate from one sample sequenced in a study of OX40 agonist ivuxolimab in advanced cancers. The library was prepared using the immunoSEQ multiplex PCR assay. TCRdb re-hosts the immuneACCESS table, in-frame sequences only. Its copies lack some clones; in the studies checked, an unresolved V gene accounts for under half of them, and the cause for the rest is not known. This sample comprises 42,000 or so clones, more than 80% of them detected only once. In total, the top ten clones hold approximately 15% of the sample. Material: CD4+ or CD8+ T cells sorted from blood, obtained in a trial of the OX40 agonist ivuxolimab. These receptors were collected from an adult with an advanced solid tumor such as melanoma, head and neck, liver or kidney cancer.

The J gene is TRBJ1-2, the V gene TRBV7-2; D remains ambiguous. CDR1 and CDR2 (germline): SGHTA, FQGNSA. The V and J ends lost 2 bases and 8 bases respectively, with 9 bases between them. The CDR3 is 12 amino acids. CDR3 sequence: CASSLILRGYTF. The CDR3 DNA reads TGTGCCAGCAGCTTAATTCTCAGGGGCTACACCTTC. The full variable domain, completed using reference TRBV7-2 and TRBJ1-2, is GAGVSQSPSNKVTEKGKDVELRCDPISGHTALYWYRQSLGQGLEFLIYFQGNSAPDKSGLPSDRFSAERTGGSVSTLTIQRTQQEDSAVYLCASSLILRGYTFGSGTRLTVV.

The gene calls are TRBV6-5 and TRBJ2-3; a possible D gene is TRBD2 (6 bases). The germline V gene has CDR1 MNHEY and CDR2 SVGAGI. CDR3 length: 15 amino acids. Trimming removed 3 bases at V and 6 bases at J, with 16 bases between. CDR3 DNA sequence: TGTGCCAGCAGTTATGGGATGCGGAGGGTGGATACGCAGTATTTT. Its protein is CASSYGMRRVDTQYF.

The rearrangement uses TRBV6-6 and TRBJ1-6, with unresolved D. This CDR3 contains 14 residues. The germline V and J ends were trimmed by 2 bases and 6 bases, with 8 bases remaining between them. CDR1 is MNHNY, CDR2 SVGAGI, per germline (reference sequence). The CDR3 DNA reads as TGTGCCAGCAGTTACCGGACGGCTAATTCACCCCTCCACTTT. Translating it yields CASSYRTANSPLHF.

This sequence joins TRBV7-2 and TRBJ2-1, with D hard to call. Trimming removed 3 bases at V and 6 bases at J, with 9 bases between. Germline lookup yields CDR1 SGHTA and CDR2 FQGNSA. This CDR3 has 13 amino acids. As DNA, the CDR3 is TGTGCCAGCAGCTTTGTAAGCCTCAATGAGCAGTTCTTC. It yields the protein CASSFVSLNEQFF.

The chain couples TRBV11-3 to TRBJ1-4; a possible D gene is TRBD1 (5 bases). V dropped 3 bases and J dropped 8 bases, with 10 bases sitting between them. In germline, CDR1 is SGHNT, CDR2 YENEEA. This CDR3 region has 13 residues. CDR3 sequence (DNA): TGTGCCAGCAGCTTCCACCGGGGGGAAAAACTGTTTTTT. Amino acid sequence: CASSFHRGEKLFF.

This clone has a handful of counts. The chain combines TRBV6-1 with TRBJ2-7, with 9 bases that match TRBD1. V lost 4 bases, J lost 0 bases, and 4 bases stayed unmatched. The germline V gene encodes CDR1 MNHNS and CDR2 SASEGT. The CDR3 has 15 amino acids. CDR3 amino acids: CASSAGTGPSYEQYF. The DNA of the CDR3 is TGTGCCAGCAGTGCCGGGACAGGGCCCTCCTACGAGCAGTACTTC.

The genes are TRBV9 and TRBJ2-5; no clear D. Germline CDR1 and CDR2: SGDLS and YYNGEE. This CDR3 spans 14 amino acids. Trimming cost V 1 base and J 0 bases, with 7 bases left between them. The CDR3 nucleotides read TGTGCCAGCAGCGTATGGGCGGACCAAGAGACCCAGTACTTC. Its translation: CASSVWADQETQYF.

The chain combines TRBV7-9 with TRBJ1-1, with D possibly being TRBD1 (5 bases). CDR1 is SEHNR and CDR2 is FQNEAQ in the germline V gene (reference sequence). This CDR3 is 17 amino acids long. V was shortened by 0 bases and J by 0 bases, with 14 bases between the two germline ends. The CDR3 sequence is CASSLALGWGMNTEAFF. CDR3 in DNA: TGTGCCAGCAGCTTAGCGCTCGGTTGGGGGATGAACACTGAAGCTTTCTTT.

The chain employs TRBV7-2 and TRBJ2-1, with D possibly being TRBD1 (5 bases). Trimming shortened V by 1 base and J by 0 bases, and 16 bases separated the two germline ends. Per the germline V gene, CDR1 is SGHTA and CDR2 is FQGNSA. This CDR3 has 18 amino acids. CDR3 DNA: TGTGCCAGCAGCTTAGACCTAACCAGGGATAGCTCCTACAATGAGCAGTTCTTC. Translating it yields CASSLDLTRDSSYNEQFF.

V usage is TRBV19 and J usage is TRBJ2-1, with 10 positions matching TRBD2. Per germline, CDR1 LNHDA and CDR2 SQIVND (reference sequence). V gave up 8 bases and J gave up 8 bases; unmatched junction bases: 6. This CDR3 contains 13 residues. The CDR3 bases are TGTGCCAGTCAGGGACTAGCGATCCATGAGCAGTTCTTC. Translated: CASQGLAIHEQFF.

The chain joins TRBV29-1 to TRBJ2-2; 8 nucleotides align to TRBD2. This CDR3 is 15 amino acids long. Trimming at V came to 3 bases and at J to 1 base, leaving 4 bases not matched to a gene. Germline V lookup: CDR1 SQVTM, CDR2 ANQGSEA. CDR3 sequence: CSVEAGGQNTGELFF. The DNA for the CDR3 is TGCAGCGTTGAGGCGGGGGGCCAGAACACCGGGGAGCTGTTTTTT.

The genes are TRBV4-1 and TRBJ1-5, with 7 bases fitting TRBD1. Looked up from germline, CDR1 is MGHRA and CDR2 is YSYEKL. The J segment lost 4 bases and the V segment lost 5 bases, leaving 5 bases of the junction unmatched. The CDR3 runs to 14 residues. CDR3 nucleotide sequence: TGCGCCAGCAGCTACTCGACAGGGAATCAGCCCCAGCATTTT. Its translation: CASSYSTGNQPQHF.

This chain joins TRBV28 and TRBJ2-5; no clear D. The closer fit of TRBJ2-7 to the DNA end suggests the J call may be wrong. From germline, CDR1 is MDHEN and CDR2 SYDVKM. The CDR3 runs 14 residues. CDR3 DNA: TGTGCCAGCAGTTTTAGCCCAGGCCTCGGCGAGCAGTACTTC. Translation gives CASSFSPGLGEQYF.

The V and J genes are TRBV6-5 and TRBJ2-6; no clear D gene. V lost 1 base and J lost 0, with 4 bases in between. CDR3 length: 15 amino acids. Germline V gene lookup returns CDR1 MNHEY and CDR2 SVGAGI. DNA for the CDR3: TGTGCCAGCAGTTACTATGACTCTGGGGCCAACGTCCTGACTTTC. This encodes CASSYYDSGANVLTF.

CDR3 loop: CASSPTGTGIEQYF. CDR3 in DNA: TGTGCCAGCAGCCCGACCGGGACAGGGATCGAGCAGTACTTC. This chain connects TRBV11-3 to TRBJ2-7; 9 bases match TRBD1. The length of the CDR3 is 14 residues. J lost 6 bases, V lost 5 bases, and 8 bases had no gene match. Germline V gene sequence: CDR1 SGHNT, CDR2 YENEEA.

This clone occurred once. The CDR3 region is CASSPSLFYTGELFF. CDR3 in DNA: TGCGCCAGCAGCCCTTCTCTTTTCTACACCGGGGAGCTGTTTTTT. The chain joins TRBV4-3 to TRBJ2-2; D unclear. CDR1 is LGHNA, CDR2 YSLEER, per germline. V was pared by 4 bases and J by 3 bases, with 12 bases between. This CDR3 region has 15 residues.

This clone is medium-sized by share. This sequence joins TRBV7-2 and TRBJ2-1, with D perhaps TRBD1 or TRBD2 (5 bases each). Trimming took off 1 base at V and 10 bases at J, with 14 bases between the two ends. Germline V gives CDR1 SGHTA, CDR2 FQGNSA. This CDR3 is built from 14 residues. The CDR3 DNA follows: TGTGCCAGCAGCTTAGAGGTCGCGTGGGGGGAGCAGTTCTTC. Protein: CASSLEVAWGEQFF.

The CDR3 DNA follows: TGTGCCAGCAGTGAAGCGGTCCCTTTCTTCTTT. Protein product: CASSEAVPFFF. The V gene is TRBV6-1, the J gene TRBJ1-1; D remains unclear. From germline, CDR1 is MNHNS and CDR2 SASEGT. V lost 0 bases and J lost 14, with 10 bases in between. CDR3 size: 11 residues.

The chain joins TRBV9 to TRBJ2-1; no firm D call. Trimming cost V 1 base and J 4 bases, with 6 bases left between them. Looked up from germline, CDR1 is SGDLS and CDR2 is YYNGEE. The CDR3 contains 13 residues. CDR3 sequence (DNA): TGTGCCAGCAGCGTATACCTATACAATGAGCAGTTCTTC. It encodes CASSVYLYNEQFF.

The chain links TRBV6-5 to TRBJ1-4, with 7 positions matching TRBD1. The J segment lost 8 bases and the V segment lost 4 bases, leaving 4 bases of the junction unmatched. Germline CDR1 is MNHEY and CDR2 is SVGAGI. CDR3 size: 13 residues. The CDR3 DNA follows: TGTGCCAGCAGTTTCAGGGGGGAAGAAAAACTGTTTTTT. It codes for CASSFRGEEKLFF.

The chain combines TRBV5-1 with TRBJ2-7; 10 bases map to TRBD1. This CDR3 has 13 amino acids. The V and J ends lost 7 bases and 4 bases, in that order; junction bases with no gene match: 5. CDR1 is SGHRS, CDR2 YFSETQ, per germline. Here the CDR3 reads CASGQGVTYEQYF. The CDR3 DNA sequence: TGCGCCAGCGGACAGGGGGTAACTTACGAGCAGTACTTC. The variable domain in full, completed from reference TRBV5-1 and TRBJ2-7, reads KAGVTQTPRYLIKTRGQQVTLSCSPISGHRSVSWYQQTPGQGLQFLFEYFSETQRNKGNFPGRFSGRQFSNSRSEMNVSTLELGDSALYLCASGQGVTYEQYFGPGTRLTVT.

J is TRBJ1-1 and V is TRBV6-6, with unresolved D. Per the germline V gene, CDR1 is MNHNY and CDR2 is SVGAGI (reference sequence). The CDR3 has 12 residues. Trimming cost V 3 bases and J 3 bases, with 5 bases left between them. The CDR3 coding sequence is TGTGCCAGCAGTTATGGGGACACTGAAGCTTTCTTT. As protein: CASSYGDTEAFF.

The chain employs TRBV5-1 and TRBJ2-7; 9 nucleotides match TRBD1. Germline V CDR1 and CDR2: SGHRS, YFSETQ. The CDR3 length is 14 residues. The V and J ends lost 5 bases and 4 bases, in that order; junction bases with no gene match: 7. In DNA form, the CDR3 reads TGCGCCAGCAGTTCGGACAGGGGTCGATACGAGCAGTACTTC. This sequence encodes CASSSDRGRYEQYF.

This clone occurred once. The gene calls are TRBV7-9 and TRBJ2-7; 8 bases agree with TRBD2. There are 16 residues in the CDR3. V lost 5 bases, J lost 0 bases, and 9 bases stayed unmatched. Per the germline V gene, CDR1 is SEHNR and CDR2 is FQNEAQ (reference sequence). The CDR3 DNA follows: TGTGCCAGCAGCGTAAGACCAGCGGGGGCCTCCTACGAGCAGTACTTC. This translates into CASSVRPAGASYEQYF.

This chain connects TRBV7-6 to TRBJ2-1, with D perhaps given as TRBD1 or TRBD2 (5 bases each). Germline-derived CDR1 and CDR2 are SGHVS and FNYEAQ. The CDR3 consists of 13 residues. V was trimmed by 4 bases and J by 2 bases, leaving 6 bases between them. For the CDR3, the DNA is TGTGCCAGCAGCTGGGGGACCTACAATGAGCAGTTCTTC. Protein sequence: CASSWGTYNEQFF.